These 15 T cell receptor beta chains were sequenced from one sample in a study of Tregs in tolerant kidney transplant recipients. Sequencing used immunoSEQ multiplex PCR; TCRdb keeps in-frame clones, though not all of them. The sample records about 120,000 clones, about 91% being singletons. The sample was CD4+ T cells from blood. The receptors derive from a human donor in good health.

The CDR3 region has the DNA TGTGCCAGCAAAGTAAGGGGGGATGGGGAAAAACTGTTTTTT. Translation: CASKVRGDGEKLFF. This chain uses TRBV27 with TRBJ1-4; perhaps TRBD1 as D (6 bases). V was cut by 7 bases and J by 8 bases, with 17 bases left in between. The CDR3 contains 14 residues. From germline, CDR1 is MNHEY and CDR2 SMNVEV (reference sequence).

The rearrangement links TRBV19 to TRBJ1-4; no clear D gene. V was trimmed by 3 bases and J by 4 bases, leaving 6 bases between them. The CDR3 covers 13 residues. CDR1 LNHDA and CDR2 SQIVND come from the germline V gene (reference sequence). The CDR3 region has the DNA TGTGCCAGTAGTATGCGGGGTAATGAAAAACTGTTTTTT. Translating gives CASSMRGNEKLFF.

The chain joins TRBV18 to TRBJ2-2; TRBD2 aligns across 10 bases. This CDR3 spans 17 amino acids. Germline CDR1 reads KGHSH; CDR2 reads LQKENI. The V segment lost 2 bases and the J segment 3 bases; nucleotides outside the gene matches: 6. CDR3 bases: TGTGCCAGCTCACCATACAGCGGGGGGGCCGACACCGGGGAGCTGTTTTTT. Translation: CASSPYSGGADTGELFF.

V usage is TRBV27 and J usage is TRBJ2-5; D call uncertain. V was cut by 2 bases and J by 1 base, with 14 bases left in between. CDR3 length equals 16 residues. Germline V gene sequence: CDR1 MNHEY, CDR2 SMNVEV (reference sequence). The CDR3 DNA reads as TGTGCCAGCAGTTTACATTATCTGGGATCCCAAGAGACCCAGTACTTC. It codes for CASSLHYLGSQETQYF.

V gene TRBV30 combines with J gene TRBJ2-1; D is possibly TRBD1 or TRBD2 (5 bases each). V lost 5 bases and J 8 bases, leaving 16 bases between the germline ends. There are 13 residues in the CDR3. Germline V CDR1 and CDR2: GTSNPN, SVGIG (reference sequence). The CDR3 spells CAWERGASYEQFF. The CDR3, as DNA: TGTGCCTGGGAGAGGGGAGCTTCTTATGAGCAGTTCTTC.

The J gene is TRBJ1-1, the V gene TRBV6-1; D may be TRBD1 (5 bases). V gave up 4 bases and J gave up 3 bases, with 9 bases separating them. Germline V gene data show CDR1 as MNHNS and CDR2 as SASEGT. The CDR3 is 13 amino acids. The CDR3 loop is CASSVSRDTEAFF. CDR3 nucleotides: TGTGCCAGCAGTGTATCCAGGGACACTGAAGCTTTCTTT.

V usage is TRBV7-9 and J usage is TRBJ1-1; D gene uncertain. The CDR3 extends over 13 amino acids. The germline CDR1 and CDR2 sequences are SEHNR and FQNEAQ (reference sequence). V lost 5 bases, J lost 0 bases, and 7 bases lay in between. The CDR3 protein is CASSPALNTEAFF. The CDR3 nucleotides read TGTGCCAGCAGCCCGGCCCTGAACACTGAAGCTTTCTTT.

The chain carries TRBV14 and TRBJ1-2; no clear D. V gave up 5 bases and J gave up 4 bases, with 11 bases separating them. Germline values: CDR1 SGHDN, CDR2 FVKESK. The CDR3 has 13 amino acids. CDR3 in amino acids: CASSTGSTYGYTF. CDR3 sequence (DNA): TGTGCCAGCAGCACGGGGTCCACCTATGGCTACACCTTC. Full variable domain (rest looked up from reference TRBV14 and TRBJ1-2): EAGVTQFPSHSVIEKGQTVTLRCDPISGHDNLYWYRRVMGKEIKFLLHFVKESKQDESGMPNNRFLAERTGGTYSTLKVQPAELEDSGVYFCASSTGSTYGYTFGSGTRLTVV.

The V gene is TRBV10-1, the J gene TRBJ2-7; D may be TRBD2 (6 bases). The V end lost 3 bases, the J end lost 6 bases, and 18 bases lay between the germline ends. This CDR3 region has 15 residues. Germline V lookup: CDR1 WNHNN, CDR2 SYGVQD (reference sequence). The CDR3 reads CASSEGSPGVSEQYF. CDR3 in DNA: TGCGCCAGCAGTGAAGGTTCCCCGGGAGTGAGCGAGCAGTACTTC.

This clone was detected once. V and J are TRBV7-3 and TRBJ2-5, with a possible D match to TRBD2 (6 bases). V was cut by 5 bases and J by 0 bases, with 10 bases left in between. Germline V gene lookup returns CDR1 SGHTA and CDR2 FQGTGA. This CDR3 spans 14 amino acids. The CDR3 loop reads CASSPGDYQETQYF. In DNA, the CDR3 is TGTGCCAGCAGCCCTGGGGACTACCAAGAGACCCAGTACTTC.

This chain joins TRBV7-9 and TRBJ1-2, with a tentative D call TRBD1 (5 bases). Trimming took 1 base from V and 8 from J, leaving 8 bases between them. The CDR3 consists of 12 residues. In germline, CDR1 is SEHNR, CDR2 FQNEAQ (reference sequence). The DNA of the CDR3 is TGTGCCAGCAGCTTAGGGGGGGAAGGCTACACCTTC. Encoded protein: CASSLGGEGYTF.

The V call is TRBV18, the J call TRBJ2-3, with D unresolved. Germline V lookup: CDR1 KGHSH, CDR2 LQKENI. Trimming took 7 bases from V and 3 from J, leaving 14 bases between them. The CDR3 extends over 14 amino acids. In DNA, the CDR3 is TGTGCCAGCTTTACCTCCCGTGGGACAGATACGCAGTATTTT. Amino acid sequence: CASFTSRGTDTQYF.

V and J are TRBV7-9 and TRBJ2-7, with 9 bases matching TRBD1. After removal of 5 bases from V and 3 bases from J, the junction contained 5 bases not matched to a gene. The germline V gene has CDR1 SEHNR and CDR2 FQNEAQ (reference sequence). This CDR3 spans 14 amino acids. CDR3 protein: CASSLRDRDYEQYF. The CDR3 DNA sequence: TGTGCCAGCAGCCTCCGGGACAGGGACTACGAGCAGTACTTC.

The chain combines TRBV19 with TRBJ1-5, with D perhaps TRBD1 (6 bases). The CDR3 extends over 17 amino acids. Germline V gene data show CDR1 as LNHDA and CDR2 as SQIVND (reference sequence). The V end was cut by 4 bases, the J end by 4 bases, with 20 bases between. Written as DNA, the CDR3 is TGTGCCAGTAGTAAGGGGGTAGGATCGTCACCTAATCAGCCCCAGCATTTT. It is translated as CASSKGVGSSPNQPQHF.

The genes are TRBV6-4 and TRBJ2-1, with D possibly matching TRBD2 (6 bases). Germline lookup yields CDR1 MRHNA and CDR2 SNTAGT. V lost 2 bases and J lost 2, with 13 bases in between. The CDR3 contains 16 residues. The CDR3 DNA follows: TGTGCCAGCAGTGACGGGCCCGGGAGTACCTACAATGAGCAGTTCTTC. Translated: CASSDGPGSTYNEQFF.